This record covers a single TCR beta chain. This sample was included in a study of TIL therapy for anti-PD-1-resistant metastatic lung cancer. Sample time point: pre-treatment sample, taken before nivolumab and TIL therapy. The junction had 8 bases not matched to a gene; V was cut back by 0 bases and J by 1 base. Germline-derived CDR1 and CDR2 are KGHSH and LQKENI. This CDR3 is 17 amino acids long. This was the immunoSEQ v3 assay. The data were produced by immunoSEQ multiplex PCR, yet TCRdb's version contains in-frame clones alone and is incomplete. The data show approximately 17,000 clones, over 60% seen once.

This chain uses TRBV18 with TRBJ2-7; 8 bases match TRBD1. Specimen: blood, collected at baseline. This clonotype was sampled from a person between 25 and 80 years old with non-small cell lung cancer. This CDR3 is CASSPPHYDRGSYEQYF. The CDR3 bases are TGTGCCAGCTCACCACCTCATTACGACAGGGGTTCCTACGAGCAGTACTTC.